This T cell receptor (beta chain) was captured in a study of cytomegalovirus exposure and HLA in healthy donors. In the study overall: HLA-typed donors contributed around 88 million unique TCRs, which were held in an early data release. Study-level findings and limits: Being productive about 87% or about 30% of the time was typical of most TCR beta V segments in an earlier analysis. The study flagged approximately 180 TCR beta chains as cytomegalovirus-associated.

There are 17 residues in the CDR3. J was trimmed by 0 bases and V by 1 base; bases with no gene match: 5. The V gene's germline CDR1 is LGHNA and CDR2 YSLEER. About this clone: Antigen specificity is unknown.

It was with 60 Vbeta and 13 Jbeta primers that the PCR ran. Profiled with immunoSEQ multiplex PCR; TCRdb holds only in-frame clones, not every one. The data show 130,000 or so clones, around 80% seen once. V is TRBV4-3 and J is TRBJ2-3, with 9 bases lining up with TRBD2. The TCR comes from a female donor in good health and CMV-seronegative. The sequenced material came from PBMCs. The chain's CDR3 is CASSQGLTSGSTDTQYF. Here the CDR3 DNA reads TGCGCCAGCAGCCAAGGGCTGACTAGCGGTAGCACAGATACGCAGTATTTT.